These T cell receptor beta chains were read from a single sample in a study of spatial heterogeneity in lung cancer. TCRdb used MiXCR to reprocess the 5' RACE reads, holding one entry per CDR3 protein. Of around 41,000 distinct CDR3 sequences in the sample, around 6.8% were seen once. The sequenced sample was PBMCs, obtained at surgery. The receptors were gathered from a female donor with early-stage non-small cell lung cancer. CDR3s include the opening cysteine and the closing phenylalanine or tryptophan. A D gene is named only where the DNA matches it firmly. Some rows have no size entry. The others give once, few or many, or a class for an expanded clone.

>TRBD2|TRBV5-6|TRBJ2-5|many
CASSLTSGGQETQYF
TGTGCCAGCAGCTTGACTAGCGGGGGGCAAGAGACCCAGTACTTC
>NA|TRBV20-1|TRBJ1-3|many
CSAQVSGNTIYF
TGCAGTGCCCAGGTTTCTGGAAACACCATATATTTT
>NA|TRBV6-2/TRBV6-3|TRBJ1-2|few
CASSYKGPHGYTF
TGTGCCAGCAGTTACAAGGGGCCCCATGGCTACACCTTC
>NA|TRBV5-1|TRBJ1-1|few
CASSSLTSPTEAFF
TGCGCCAGCAGCTCCCTGACATCACCCACTGAAGCTTTCTTT
>TRBD2|TRBV5-6|TRBJ2-1|many
CASSLGGGAYNEQFF
TGTGCCAGCAGCTTGGGCGGGGGAGCCTACAATGAGCAGTTCTTC
>TRBD1|TRBV2|TRBJ2-7|many
CASSTGTGDEQYF
TGTGCCAGCAGTACCGGGACAGGAGACGAGCAGTACTTC
>NA|TRBV12-3/TRBV12-4|TRBJ1-2|many
CASSSGIRIYGYTF
TGTGCCAGCAGTTCAGGGATTCGCATCTATGGCTACACCTTC
>NA|TRBV19|TRBJ2-7|NA
CASSIGVGPPLEQYF
TGTGCCAGTAGTATCGGGGTGGGGCCACCCCTAGAGCAGTACTTC
>NA|TRBV6-1|TRBJ1-5|many
CASSFSRGVYQPQHF
TGTGCCAGCAGTTTTTCCCGGGGTGTTTATCAGCCCCAGCATTTT
>NA|TRBV12-3/TRBV12-4|TRBJ1-5|NA
CASTFYSNQPQHF
TGTGCCAGCACCTTCTATAGCAATCAGCCCCAGCATTTT
>NA|TRBV3-1|TRBJ2-3|many
CASSPTWTSTDTQYF
TGTGCCAGCAGCCCAACTTGGACTAGCACAGATACGCAGTATTTT
>NA|TRBV2|TRBJ1-4|many
CASSGGPGEKLFF
TGTGCCAGCAGTGGGGGGCCCGGGGAAAAACTGTTTTTT
>NA|TRBV4-1|TRBJ2-2|NA
CASSQRSPNTGELFF
TGCGCCAGCAGCCAACGGAGTCCGAACACCGGGGAGCTGTTTTTT
>NA|TRBV28|TRBJ1-2|few
CASSHNPNYGYTF
TGTGCCAGCAGTCACAATCCTAACTATGGCTACACCTTC
>TRBD1|TRBV12-5|TRBJ2-5|NA
CASGSLRQGSQETQYF
TGTGCTAGTGGTTCCCTTCGACAGGGTAGCCAAGAGACCCAGTACTTC
>NA|TRBV28|TRBJ2-3|many
CASRPTALDTQYF
TGTGCCAGCAGACCCACCGCGCTAGATACGCAGTATTTT
>NA|TRBV4-1|TRBJ2-7|few
CASSARQSDYEQYF
TGCGCCAGCAGCGCCCGGCAGAGTGACTACGAGCAGTACTTC
>NA|TRBV29-1|TRBJ2-7|few
CSVELDVSYEQYF
TGCAGCGTTGAATTAGACGTCAGTTACGAGCAGTACTTC
>NA|TRBV5-4|TRBJ2-2|many
CASSPTTVDTGELFF
TGTGCCAGCAGCCCAACGACCGTTGACACCGGGGAGCTGTTTTTT
>NA|TRBV5-4|TRBJ1-2|NA
CASSLAKTGSHGYTF
TGTGCCAGCAGCTTGGCCAAAACAGGGTCCCATGGCTACACCTTC
>NA|TRBV9|TRBJ2-2|many
CASSVGGTGELFF
TGTGCCAGCAGCGTAGGAGGCACCGGGGAGCTGTTTTTT
>NA|TRBV29-1|TRBJ1-1|many
CSGGGGAISNTEAFF
TGCAGCGGTGGAGGGGGAGCGATTTCGAACACTGAAGCTTTCTTT
>NA|TRBV5-1|TRBJ1-5|many
CASSLGTDFYSNQPQHF
TGCGCCAGCAGCTTGGGGACAGACTTTTATAGCAATCAGCCCCAGCATTTT
>NA|TRBV20-1|TRBJ2-7|few
CSAREEGTSLYEQYF
TGCAGTGCTAGAGAGGAGGGGACCAGTCTCTACGAGCAGTACTTC
>TRBD2|TRBV12-3/TRBV12-4|TRBJ2-4|NA
CASSFRTSGNIQYF
TGTGCCAGCAGTTTCCGGACTAGCGGGAACATTCAGTACTTC
>NA|TRBV2|TRBJ2-7|NA
CASSGLQVYEQYF
TGTGCCAGCAGCGGTTTACAGGTTTACGAGCAGTACTTC
>NA|TRBV3-1|TRBJ1-4|NA
CASSRGLWGTNEKLFF
TGTGCCAGCAGCCGGGGACTGTGGGGGACTAATGAAAAACTGTTTTTT
>NA|TRBV10-2|TRBJ2-3|many
CASSEPGDTQYF
TGCGCCAGCAGCGAGCCGGGAGATACGCAGTATTTT
>NA|TRBV29-1|TRBJ1-1|many
CSVLAERMNTEAFF
TGCAGCGTCCTTGCGGAAAGAATGAACACTGAAGCTTTCTTT
>TRBD1|TRBV11-2|TRBJ1-4|NA
CASSSEYRTGDNEKLFF
TGTGCCAGCAGCTCAGAATACCGGACAGGCGATAATGAAAAACTGTTTTTT
>TRBD2|TRBV4-3|TRBJ2-2|many
CASSQRPLAGVNTGELFF
TGCGCCAGCAGCCAACGTCCACTAGCGGGGGTGAACACCGGGGAGCTGTTTTTT
>NA|TRBV20-1|TRBJ1-5|few
CSAQEGGSNQPQHF
TGCAGTGCCCAGGAGGGAGGAAGCAATCAGCCCCAGCATTTT
>NA|TRBV29-1|TRBJ2-2|many
CSVGGDKQTNTGELFF
TGCAGCGTTGGCGGGGACAAACAAACGAACACCGGGGAGCTGTTTTTT
>NA|TRBV4-1|TRBJ1-1|NA
CASSQPTRGRSEAFF
TGCGCCAGCAGCCAACCCACCAGGGGAAGGTCGGAAGCTTTCTTT
>NA|TRBV10-3|TRBJ1-1|many
CATLRDIPNTEAFF
TGTGCCACCCTCCGGGACATACCGAACACTGAAGCTTTCTTT
>NA|TRBV3-1|TRBJ2-7|NA
CASSQLDYEQYF
TGTGCCAGCAGCCAACTTGATTACGAGCAGTACTTC
>NA|TRBV5-1|TRBJ1-1|few
CASSWGPETEAFF
TGCGCCAGCAGTTGGGGGCCGGAGACTGAAGCTTTCTTT
>NA|TRBV11-2|TRBJ1-6|many
CASSLRGGLYNSPLHF
TGTGCCAGCAGCCTCCGCGGGGGTCTCTATAATTCACCCCTCCACTTT
>NA|TRBV7-2|TRBJ1-1|many
CASNEQMNTEAFF
TGTGCCAGCAACGAACAGATGAACACTGAAGCTTTCTTT
>NA|TRBV6-5|TRBJ1-1|many
CASRDVGGQNTEAFF
TGTGCCAGCAGGGATGTCGGGGGACAGAACACTGAAGCTTTCTTT
>NA|TRBV29-1|TRBJ1-4|few
CSVEEWGANEKLFF
TGCAGCGTTGAAGAATGGGGGGCCAATGAAAAACTGTTTTTT
>TRBD2|TRBV7-2|TRBJ2-3|many
CASSFPGGSEDTQYF
TGTGCCAGCAGCTTTCCGGGGGGATCAGAAGATACGCAGTATTTT
>TRBD1|TRBV28|TRBJ2-4|NA
CASSSQGASAKNIQYF
TGTGCCAGCAGTTCACAGGGGGCCAGCGCCAAAAACATTCAGTACTTC
>NA|TRBV4-1|TRBJ2-5|many
CASSQVSLQETQYF
TGCGCCAGCAGCCAAGTATCCCTCCAAGAGACCCAGTACTTC
>NA|TRBV7-3|TRBJ2-2|many
CASSLMAGGTGELFF
TGTGCCAGCAGCTTAATGGCTGGCGGCACCGGGGAGCTGTTTTTT
>NA|TRBV12-2|TRBJ2-3|NA
CASRLPPGTGERTQYF
TGTGCAAGTCGTCTCCCTCCCGGGACAGGGGAGCGCACGCAGTATTTT
>NA|TRBV6-2/TRBV6-3|TRBJ2-5|many
CASSFGLREGETQYF
TGTGCCAGCAGCTTTGGACTCCGCGAGGGAGAGACCCAGTACTTC
>NA|TRBV10-3|TRBJ2-5|few
CAISEGGEQETQYF
TGTGCCATCAGTGAAGGCGGGGAGCAAGAGACCCAGTACTTC
>TRBD2|TRBV10-3|TRBJ2-3|NA
CAISESQGGGAADTQYF
TGTGCCATCAGTGAGTCGCAAGGCGGGGGGGCGGCAGATACGCAGTATTTT
>TRBD1|TRBV7-9|TRBJ1-1|NA
CASSLALGTGRNTEAFF
TGTGCCAGCAGCTTAGCGCTAGGGACAGGGAGGAACACTGAAGCTTTCTTT
>NA|TRBV2|TRBJ1-1|few
CASSVQLNTEAFF
TGTGCCAGCAGTGTACAGCTGAACACTGAAGCTTTCTTT
>NA|TRBV4-1|TRBJ1-1|NA
CASSHLGGRYTEAFF
TGCGCCAGCAGCCATTTAGGGGGTAGGTACACTGAAGCTTTCTTT
>NA|TRBV29-1|TRBJ2-3|NA
CSVEDAFGPPTDTQYF
TGCAGCGTTGAAGATGCTTTCGGGCCCCCCACAGATACGCAGTATTTT
>TRBD2|TRBV18|TRBJ2-2|few
CASSPSLAGVRELFF
TGTGCCAGCTCACCAAGTCTAGCGGGGGTCCGGGAGCTGTTTTTT
>NA|TRBV11-2|TRBJ2-3|many
CASSNLTAYTQYF
TGTGCCAGCAGCAATTTGACTGCCTATACGCAGTATTTT